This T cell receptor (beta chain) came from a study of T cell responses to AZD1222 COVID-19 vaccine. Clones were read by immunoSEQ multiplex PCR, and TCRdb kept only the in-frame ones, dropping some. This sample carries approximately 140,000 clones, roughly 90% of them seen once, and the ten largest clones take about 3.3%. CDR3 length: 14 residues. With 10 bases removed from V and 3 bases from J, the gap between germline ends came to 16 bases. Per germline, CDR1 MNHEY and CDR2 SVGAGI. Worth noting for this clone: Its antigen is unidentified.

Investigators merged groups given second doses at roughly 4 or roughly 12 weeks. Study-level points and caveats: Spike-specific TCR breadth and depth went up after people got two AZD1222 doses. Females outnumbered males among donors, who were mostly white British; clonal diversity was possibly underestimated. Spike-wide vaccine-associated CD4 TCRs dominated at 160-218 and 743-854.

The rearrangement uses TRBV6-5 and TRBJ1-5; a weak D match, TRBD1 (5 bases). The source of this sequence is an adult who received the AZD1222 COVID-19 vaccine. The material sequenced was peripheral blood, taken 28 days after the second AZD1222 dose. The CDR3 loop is CATGGGTPNQPQHF. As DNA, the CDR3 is TGTGCCACTGGGGGAGGAACCCCCAATCAGCCCCAGCATTTT.